The next 12 T cell receptor beta chains were all read from a single sample in a study of T cells in women clearing cervical HPV infection. Measured with immunoSEQ multiplex PCR; TCRdb has only the in-frame clones, and not every one. This listing includes 31,000 or so clones. Sequencing input: blood buffy coat. The receptors stem from a woman between 18 and 69 years old with a cervical HPV16 infection that either progressed to CIN3+ or cleared (not recorded which).

Comment on this clone: The CDR3 end is not reached by the read, which stops 3 residues before it; the germline J gene fills it in. The chain combines TRBV19 with TRBJ2-1; 12 bases agree with TRBD2. Trimming took 7 bases from V and 4 from J; bases not matched to a gene: 5. From germline, CDR1 is LNHDA and CDR2 SQIVND (reference sequence). This CDR3 contains 15 residues. CDR3 loop: CASTPGTSGYNEQFF. The DNA read from the CDR3 is TGTGCCAGTACCCCCGGGACTAGCGGGTACAATGAG.

As to this clone: The read ends 3 residues before the CDR3 terminus; that terminus is restored from the germline J gene. The chain recombines TRBV7-9 with TRBJ2-1, with D possibly being TRBD1 (7 bases). The CDR3 extends over 15 amino acids. Per germline, CDR1 SEHNR and CDR2 FQNEAQ (reference sequence). V lost 5 bases and J 0 bases, leaving 11 bases between the germline ends. CDR3 in amino acids: CASSPGGSSYNEQFF. Partial CDR3 DNA: TGTGCCAGCAGCCCAGGGGGGAGCTCCTACAATGAG.

Details on this clone: The read terminates 3 residues before the CDR3 end, so the remaining end is supplied by the germline J gene. This rearrangement joins TRBV2 to TRBJ2-1, with 10 bases that match TRBD1. This CDR3 comprises 15 residues. J gave up 8 bases and V 6 bases, and 10 bases lay outside the gene matches. Germline V gene sequence: CDR1 SNHLY, CDR2 FYNNEI. The CDR3 reads CASRFRDRGVDEQFF. CDR3 bases read: TGTGCCAGCAGGTTCCGGGACAGGGGAGTCGATGAG.

A word on this clone: Coverage ceases 3 residues before the CDR3 finishes, and the germline J gene fills in the end. The chain carries TRBV2 and TRBJ2-1; weak D call: TRBD2 (5 bases). Germline V gene data show CDR1 as SNHLY and CDR2 as FYNNEI. Trimming cost V 8 bases and J 4 bases, with 15 bases left between them. The CDR3 is 14 amino acids. The CDR3 is CASRQGSAYNEQFF. Partial CDR3 DNA: TGTGCCAGCCGACAAGGTAGCGCTTACAATGAG.

As concerns this clone: Read data end 3 residues before the CDR3 end; the end is taken from the germline J gene. The gene calls are TRBV20-1 and TRBJ2-7; 9 bases fit TRBD2. Unmatched junction bases numbered 8, after V lost 3 bases and J lost 5 bases. This CDR3 is 14 amino acids long. Germline assignment: CDR1 DFQATT and CDR2 SNEGSKA (reference sequence). The DNA read from the CDR3 is TGCAGTGCTAGCGTAGCGGGAGCCAAGGACGAG. Encoded protein: CSASVAGAKDE. The full CDR3 protein reads CSASVAGAKDEQYF.

For this clone: The read terminates 3 residues ahead of where the CDR3 ends, so the germline J gene completes it. The rearrangement joins TRBV30 to TRBJ2-3; TRBD2 aligns across 9 bases. Looked up from germline, CDR1 is GTSNPN and CDR2 is SVGIG (reference sequence). V lost 4 bases and J lost 2; bases outside the gene matches: 4. The CDR3 has 14 amino acids. This CDR3 reads CAWTLAGLTDTQYF. The DNA read from the CDR3 is TGTGCCTGGACCCTAGCGGGGCTCACAGATACG.

Of note for this clone: The read falls 3 residues short of the CDR3 end, and the missing part is taken from the germline J gene. The V call is TRBV5-1, the J call TRBJ2-7; 7 nucleotides agree with TRBD2. CDR1 SGHRS and CDR2 YFSETQ come from the germline V gene. The CDR3 runs 15 residues. J lost 0 bases, V lost 4 bases, and 7 bases had no gene match. The sequenced part of the CDR3 DNA is TGCGCCAGCAGCCCAAGCGGGACGAGCTCCTACGAG. It is translated as CASSPSGTSSYE. The full CDR3 reads CASSPSGTSSYEQYF.

Comments on this clone: The CDR3 end falls 3 residues outside the read, so it is completed with the germline J gene. The chain joins TRBV18 to TRBJ2-1; 11 bases are a match to TRBD2. The CDR3 has 16 amino acids. Looked up from germline, CDR1 is KGHSH and CDR2 is LQKENI. V lost 3 bases to trimming and J lost 5 bases; unmatched junction nucleotides: 6. The CDR3 is CASSPPLAGGHNEQFF. The sequenced CDR3 bases are TGTGCCAGCTCACCTCCTCTAGCGGGGGGTCACAATGAG.

A remark on this clone: From the germline J gene comes the end of the CDR3, since the read stops 3 residues before it. The genes are TRBV20-1 and TRBJ2-7, with TRBD2 identical over 14 bases. The junction had 8 bases not matched to a gene; V was cut back by 4 bases and J by 6 bases. Germline CDR1 reads DFQATT; CDR2 reads SNEGSKA (reference sequence). The CDR3 sequence is 15 residues long. The part of the CDR3 DNA that was read is TGCAGTGCTAAGCGCGGACTAGCGGGAGGCGGCGAG. It is translated as CSAKRGLAGGGE. The full CDR3 protein reads CSAKRGLAGGGEQYF.

On this clone itself: The read comes to an end 3 residues before the CDR3 does, leaving the germline J gene to fill in the end. This chain links TRBV30 with TRBJ2-1; TRBD2 matches 9 bases. In germline, CDR1 is GTSNPN, CDR2 SVGIG (reference sequence). The CDR3 consists of 15 residues. With 1 base clipped from V and 5 bases from J, the junction kept 6 bases outside the gene matches. This CDR3 reads CAWSANLAGNNEQFF. The sequenced CDR3 bases are TGTGCCTGGAGTGCGAATCTAGCGGGGAACAATGAG.

In regard to this clone: The sequenced fragment ends 3 residues before the CDR3 boundary, so the rest is inferred from the germline J gene. V and J are TRBV20-1 and TRBJ2-3; 9 bases are shared with TRBD2. The CDR3 length is 12 residues. The J segment lost 5 bases and the V segment lost 5 bases, leaving 2 bases of the junction unmatched. Germline loops: CDR1 DFQATT, CDR2 SNEGSKA (reference sequence). The CDR3 sequence is CSALTSGDTQYF. The sequenced part of the CDR3 DNA is TGCAGTGCTCTGACTAGCGGAGATACG.

The CDR3 region is CASSLAGDNQETQYF. Incomplete CDR3 DNA: TGCGCCAGCAGCTTAGCGGGAGACAACCAAGAGACC. The chain joins TRBV5-1 to TRBJ2-5; TRBD2 matches at 8 bases. The read is 3 residues too short to cover the CDR3 end, so that end is filled in from the germline J gene. CDR1 and CDR2 from the germline V gene are SGHRS and YFSETQ. The CDR3 contains 15 residues. Unmatched junction bases numbered 3, after V lost 2 bases and J lost 0 bases.